This record covers a single T cell receptor beta chain. There is no known antigen for this receptor. Per-base quality was not reported, and no clone a single base away is much larger than it. The data originate from a study of early T cells in non-severe SARS-CoV-2 infection (dated by TCRdb to 2020 to 2023). Some background on the complete study: TCR sequencing used bulk RNA from unsorted whole blood, so alpha and beta chains could not be paired.

Study-wide findings and limitations: VDJdb matching was skewed toward anti-spike CD8 responses and likely underestimated virus-specific expansions, missing private and CD4 specificities.

The study was a case-control design nested within a healthcare worker cohort in London, UK, with weekly nasopharyngeal swab PCR tests and blood sampling. Healthcare workers were enrolled in the week of the UK lockdown, from 23 to 31 March 2020, and were followed every week for up to roughly 16 weeks. The library was produced with 5' RACE. Sequenced on a NextSeq 500. The TCR library protocol attached unique molecular identifiers to individual cDNA molecules to correct for sequencing error and PCR bias. Sequencing covered both TCR alpha and beta chains, and within each sample the abundances of alpha and beta sequences were tightly co-correlated. Concerning the study's data processing: Decombinator V4 was used to perform V gene, J gene and CDR3 annotation of TCR sequences. Expanded TCRs were defined as changing significantly between any two time points under a Poisson model with p below 0.0001. Abundances of TCRs were expressed as counts per million after normalisation to the total number of TCRs sequenced in each sample. MAIT TCRs were defined by TRAV1-2 paired with TRAJ12, TRAJ20 or TRAJ33, and iNKT TCRs by TRAV10 paired with TRAJ18. VDJdb, accessed 1 November 2021, was searched for CMV, EBV and SARS-CoV-2 annotated TCRs, with TCRs annotated for multiple antigens excluded. TCRdb trimmed public reads at Q25 via fastp, called clones via MiXCR and kept in-frame beta chains. Each entry is one CDR3 protein sequence, shown with its most common DNA and genes. Clone size and V and J calls follow TCRdb, not the original study. The sample profile shows approximately 56,000 distinct CDR3 sequences; over 8% of them were found once. Of the sample, 3.5% to 5% falls within the top ten clones.

The CDR3 spans 15 residues, from the cysteine through the phenylalanine. This entry keeps only the CDR3 DNA: 45 bases, framed from base 1. Unmatched junction bases come to 6, with V trimmed by 5 bases and J by 4 bases. For CDR1 and CDR2, the germline V gene lists SGHTA and FQGNSA. The TCR sequence derives from an adult who was a healthcare worker with PCR-confirmed SARS-CoV-2 infection or an uninfected control (not recorded which). The sequenced sample consisted of whole blood. In this chain, TRBV7-2 is recombined with TRBJ2-1, and 9 bases in between align with TRBD2. CDR3 region: CASSLTSGDYNEQFF. The nucleotide sequence is given as TGTGCCAGCAGCCTGACTAGCGGAGATTACAATGAGCAGTTCTTC. Reference TRBV7-2 and TRBJ2-1 genes cover what lies past the CDR3, so the full variable domain is GAGVSQSPSNKVTEKGKDVELRCDPISGHTALYWYRQSLGQGLEFLIYFQGNSAPDKSGLPSDRFSAERTGGSVSTLTIQRTQQEDSAVYLCASSLTSGDYNEQFFGPGTRLTVL.